The 27 T cell receptor beta chains presented below share a single source sample, sequenced in a study of shared clonotypes between healthy human individuals. TCRdb's copy holds only in-frame clones and misses some; the assay was immunoSEQ multiplex PCR. The sample carries 90,000 to 120,000 clones, 68% recorded once. The sample was memory CD8+ T cells sorted from blood. Subset described: CD45RO+ cells pooled with CCR7-negative TemRA cells. Source of these receptors: a woman in her thirties in good health.

The rearrangement uses TRBV11-2 and TRBJ2-7, with 11 bases lining up with TRBD2. The CDR3 is 17 residues long. Germline loops: CDR1 SGHAT, CDR2 FQNNGV. V lost 3 bases, J lost 7 bases, and 14 bases stayed unmatched. The DNA for the CDR3 is TGTGCCAGCAGCTTCACCCGCGCGGGACTAGCGGATTATGAGCAGTACTTC. Its protein is CASSFTRAGLADYEQYF.

The chain carries TRBV7-9 and TRBJ2-7, with TRBD1 matching 8 bases. The CDR3 totals 18 residues. Germline loops: CDR1 SEHNR, CDR2 FQNEAQ (reference sequence). The V segment lost 1 base and the J segment 0 bases; nucleotides outside the gene matches: 11. Written as DNA, the CDR3 is TGTGCCAGCAGCTTAGGCAGGGGGCGAAAATTTAGCTCCTACGAGCAGTACTTC. Protein sequence: CASSLGRGRKFSSYEQYF. Supplemented by reference TRBV7-9 and TRBJ2-7, the full variable domain reads DTGVSQNPRHKITKRGQNVTFRCDPISEHNRLYWYRQTLGQGPEFLTYFQNEAQLEKSRLLSDRFSAERPKGSFSTLEIQRTEQGDSAMYLCASSLGRGRKFSSYEQYFGPGTRLTVT.

This clone has ten or more counts. V usage is TRBV6-4 and J usage is TRBJ2-4; 8 bases match TRBD1. The CDR3 has 13 residues. With V trimmed by 0 bases and J by 8 bases, 0 bases remained unmatched. The germline V gene has CDR1 MRHNA and CDR2 SNTAGT. For the CDR3, the DNA is TGTGCCAGCAGTGACTCGGACAGGGACATTCAGTACTTC. It translates to CASSDSDRDIQYF.

The chain joins TRBV6-1 to TRBJ1-2; D remains ambiguous. Between the trimmed V and J ends, which lost 8 bases and 2 bases, there was a span of 6 bases. The CDR3 runs to 11 residues. Germline values: CDR1 MNHNS, CDR2 SASEGT. This CDR3 is CASGRNYGYTF. The CDR3, as DNA: TGTGCCAGCGGGAGGAACTATGGCTACACCTTC.

This clone showed up just a few times. The chain has TRBV7-9 and TRBJ2-7, with D possibly being TRBD1 (6 bases). Germline V CDR1 and CDR2: SEHNR, FQNEAQ (reference sequence). Trimming stripped 5 bases from V and 6 bases from J, with 14 bases between. The CDR3 totals 13 residues. The CDR3 spells CASSIPDSGEQYF. The CDR3 DNA reads as TGTGCCAGCAGCATCCCGGACAGTGGCGAGCAGTACTTC.

This clone appeared a few times. The J gene is TRBJ2-1, the V gene TRBV27, with 7 bases aligning to TRBD2. The CDR3 has 15 residues. CDR1 and CDR2 (germline): MNHEY, SMNVEV (reference sequence). Unmatched junction bases numbered 13, after V lost 5 bases and J lost 9 bases. The DNA for the CDR3 is TGTGCCAGCAGTCTTTCCGGGGAGGGGATAGTTGAGCAGTTCTTC. It is translated as CASSLSGEGIVEQFF.

The chain uses TRBV28 and TRBJ2-3; D remains ambiguous. The CDR3 totals 14 residues. The germline V gene has CDR1 MDHEN and CDR2 SYDVKM. The ends were cut back, 0 bases at V and 1 base at J, with 5 bases in the middle. Written as DNA, the CDR3 is TGTGCCAGCAGTTTATGGCCCCGCACAGATACGCAGTATTTT. Its translation: CASSLWPRTDTQYF.

The rearrangement links TRBV13 to TRBJ2-1; TRBD1 or TRBD2 may be the D gene (6 bases each). The CDR3 loop spans 15 amino acids. Trimming stripped 5 bases from V and 7 bases from J, with 18 bases between. In germline, CDR1 is PRHDT, CDR2 FYEKMQ (reference sequence). DNA of the CDR3: TGTGCCAGCAGCACCACGGGGGCTAGCTATAATGAGCAGTTCTTC. This codes for CASSTTGASYNEQFF. Supplemented by reference TRBV13 and TRBJ2-1, the full variable domain reads AAGVIQSPRHLIKEKRETATLKCYPIPRHDTVYWYQQGPGQDPQFLISFYEKMQSDKGSIPDRFSAQQFSDYHSELNMSSLELGDSALYFCASSTTGASYNEQFFGPGTRLTVL.

The sample holds a few counts of this clone. The CDR3 protein is CASSFSTGVSTNEKLFF. CDR3 DNA sequence: TGTGCCAGCAGCTTTTCGACAGGGGTGTCAACTAATGAAAAACTGTTTTTT. The chain employs TRBV7-9 and TRBJ1-4, with 8 bases identical to TRBD1. The trim removed 3 bases at V and 0 bases at J, leaving 6 bases unmatched. This CDR3 is built from 17 residues. The germline gives CDR1 SEHNR, CDR2 FQNEAQ (reference sequence).

The chain has TRBV5-4 and TRBJ2-6, with D maybe TRBD1 (6 bases). Germline V CDR1 and CDR2: SGHNT, YYREEE (reference sequence). V lost 0 bases and J lost 4, with 14 bases in between. CDR3 size: 17 residues. CDR3 sequence (DNA): TGTGCCAGCAGCTTGGTTGGGGGCGCGAGAGGGGCCAACGTCCTGACTTTC. Encoded protein: CASSLVGGARGANVLTF.

Comment on this clone: This could be a read error, since a much larger clone is one nucleotide away. The sample holds other DNA sequences that translate to the same CDR3. V gene TRBV6-1 combines with J gene TRBJ2-1; 10 nucleotides line up with TRBD2. CDR1 and CDR2 from the germline V gene are MNHNS and SASEGT. V trimming: 2 bases; J trimming: 6 bases; junction bases outside the gene matches: 4. The CDR3 contains 15 residues. The CDR3 spells CASSERTSGINEQFF. Here the CDR3 DNA reads TGTGCCAGCAGTGAACGAACTAGCGGGATCAATGAGCAGTTCTTC.

The gene calls are TRBV7-1 and TRBJ2-1; TRBD1 matches at 7 bases. TRBV7-1 is noted as an ORF with a role that remains uncertain. The CDR3 spans 16 residues. V lost 4 bases, J lost 5 bases, and 11 bases stayed unmatched. CDR3 sequence: CASSFYPGQPDNEQFF. The CDR3 nucleotides are TGTGCCAGCAGCTTTTATCCGGGACAGCCTGACAATGAGCAGTTCTTC.

The chain has TRBV5-8 and TRBJ1-1, with TRBD1 matching 7 bases. J was trimmed by 7 bases and V by 1 base; bases with no gene match: 10. In germline, CDR1 is SGHTS, CDR2 YDEGEE. This CDR3 is built from 15 residues. The CDR3 region has the DNA TGTGCCAGCAGCTTGTGGAAAGGGACAGTTCATGAAGCTTTCTTT. Its protein product is CASSLWKGTVHEAFF.

The rearrangement uses TRBV19 and TRBJ2-3; 8 bases are a match to TRBD2. CDR1 is LNHDA, CDR2 SQIVND, per germline (reference sequence). With V trimmed by 4 bases and J by 3 bases, 9 bases remained unmatched. The CDR3 is 16 amino acids. The CDR3 spells CASSTHGSGRTDTQYF. CDR3 bases: TGTGCCAGTAGTACTCATGGGAGCGGGAGAACAGATACGCAGTATTTT. Drawing the rest from reference TRBV19 and TRBJ2-3, the complete variable domain is DGGITQSPKYLFRKEGQNVTLSCEQNLNHDAMYWYRQDPGQGLRLIYYSQIVNDFQKGDIAEGYSVSREKKESFPLTVTSAQKNPTAFYLCASSTHGSGRTDTQYFGPGTRLTVL.

V gene TRBV25-1 combines with J gene TRBJ1-1; D uncertain. The germline CDR1 and CDR2 sequences are MGHDK and SYGVNS. V lost 5 bases to trimming and J lost 2 bases, with 9 bases between them. There are 13 residues in the CDR3. This CDR3 is CASSRYSNTEAFF. The CDR3 DNA reads as TGTGCCAGCAGTAGGTACAGTAACACTGAAGCTTTCTTT.

The V and J genes are TRBV10-2 and TRBJ2-7, with no clear D. This CDR3 comprises 11 residues. The germline V gene encodes CDR1 WSHSY and CDR2 SAAADI. V was pared by 5 bases and J by 1 base, with 3 bases between. For the CDR3, the DNA is TGCGCCAGCAGTTGGTCCTACGAGCAGTACTTC. Its protein product is CASSWSYEQYF.

The genes are TRBV30 and TRBJ1-2; D possibly corresponds to TRBD1 (5 bases). The CDR3 consists of 14 residues. CDR1 GTSNPN and CDR2 SVGIG come from the germline V gene (reference sequence). Trimming removed 0 bases at V and 4 bases at J, with 12 bases between. The CDR3 DNA follows: TGTGCCTGGAGTGTTTGCCCGGGACCCTATGGCTACACCTTC. The encoded protein is CAWSVCPGPYGYTF.

The sample holds many counts of this clone. The CDR3 DNA follows: TGTGCCAGCAGTTCAGGGTCCTCTGGGGCCAACGTCCTGACTTTC. It specifies CASSSGSSGANVLTF. V usage is TRBV6-5 and J usage is TRBJ2-6; possibly TRBD1 for D (5 bases). Germline V gene lookup returns CDR1 MNHEY and CDR2 SVGAGI. This CDR3 has 15 residues. The V and J ends lost 4 bases and 0 bases respectively, with 7 bases between them.

In this sample, this clone turned up once. The V call is TRBV27, the J call TRBJ1-1; the D gene is possibly TRBD1 (5 bases). The CDR3 runs to 16 residues. V lost 6 bases and J lost 1, with 18 bases in between. In germline, CDR1 is MNHEY, CDR2 SMNVEV (reference sequence). CDR3 loop: CASSLAPGRWNTEAFF. In nucleotides, the CDR3 is TGTGCCAGCAGCCTGGCCCCGGGACGTTGGAACACTGAAGCTTTCTTT.

The chain has TRBV25-1 and TRBJ2-7; 8 nucleotides match TRBD2. Per germline, CDR1 MGHDK and CDR2 SYGVNS. V shed 6 bases, J shed 1 base, and the junction held 14 bases outside the gene matches. The CDR3 is made up of 17 amino acids. The CDR3 DNA reads TGTGCCAGCAGCGAAGCCCCTAGCGGGCCCAATTCCTACGAGCAGTACTTC. Translated, it gives CASSEAPSGPNSYEQYF.

V is TRBV6-5 and J is TRBJ1-1; possible D gene TRBD1, 6 bases. The germline V gene has CDR1 MNHEY and CDR2 SVGAGI. V lost 8 bases and J lost 3, with 19 bases in between. This CDR3 has 15 residues. CDR3 region: CASGTSRGVHTEAFF. CDR3 coding DNA: TGTGCCAGCGGCACATCCAGGGGAGTACACACTGAAGCTTTCTTT.

The V gene is TRBV9, the J gene TRBJ2-7; D remains unclear. Trimming took off 1 base at V and 6 bases at J, with 11 bases between the two ends. CDR3 length equals 13 residues. Germline assignment: CDR1 SGDLS and CDR2 YYNGEE. CDR3 protein: CASSVSPGSEQYF. As DNA, the CDR3 is TGTGCCAGCAGCGTATCTCCTGGTTCCGAGCAGTACTTC.

This clone was counted only a few times. J is TRBJ1-1 and V is TRBV7-2, with D tentatively TRBD1 (6 bases). Germline V gene lookup returns CDR1 SGHTA and CDR2 FQGNSA. This CDR3 has 14 amino acids. V was clipped by 5 bases and J by 5 bases, with 15 bases between them. The CDR3 loop reads CASSLRGGETEAFF. The DNA for the CDR3 is TGTGCCAGCAGCCTCAGAGGGGGGGAGACTGAAGCTTTCTTT.

The chain carries TRBV25-1 and TRBJ2-2; D ambiguous. With 3 bases removed from V and 0 bases from J, the gap between germline ends came to 2 bases. Germline V lookup: CDR1 MGHDK, CDR2 SYGVNS. This CDR3 region has 13 residues. CDR3 loop: CASSDPNTGELFF. The CDR3, as DNA: TGTGCCAGCAGTGATCCGAACACCGGGGAGCTGTTTTTT.

The chain employs TRBV11-2 and TRBJ1-3; D is unclear. The V gene lost 2 bases and the J gene lost 4 bases, with 12 bases spanning the gap. The CDR3 totals 15 residues. Germline-derived CDR1 and CDR2 are SGHAT and FQNNGV. The CDR3, as DNA: TGTGCCAGCAGCTTACACGCCAGGAAAGGAAACACCATATATTTT. Protein sequence: CASSLHARKGNTIYF.

The rearrangement uses TRBV4-1 and TRBJ2-1; the D is unclear. From germline, CDR1 is MGHRA and CDR2 YSYEKL. The CDR3 runs 16 residues. V was cut by 1 base and J by 5 bases, with 15 bases left in between. DNA for the CDR3: TGCGCCAGCAGCCAAGGGGTGGGGTGGGGTGACAATGAGCAGTTCTTC. This translates into CASSQGVGWGDNEQFF.

As to this clone: Other DNA sequences from this sample encode an identical CDR3 as well. This rearrangement joins TRBV28 to TRBJ2-1; 9 nucleotides align to TRBD2. V shed 3 bases and J 5 bases; nucleotides not matched to a gene: 2. This CDR3 is built from 14 residues. Germline CDR1 reads MDHEN; CDR2 reads SYDVKM. The DNA for the CDR3 is TGTGCCAGCAGTTTCGCGGGAGGGGACAATGAGCAGTTCTTC. This sequence encodes CASSFAGGDNEQFF.